These 7 T cell receptor beta chains share one sample of origin, sequenced in a study of Tregs in tolerant kidney transplant recipients. Here immunoSEQ multiplex PCR was the method, and the copy in TCRdb shows in-frame clones only, minus some. Across over 45,000 clones, the top ten clones capture around 0.91% of the sample. Source: CD4+ T cells from blood, taken before the transplant. The origin of the receptors is a human donor who received a combined kidney and bone marrow transplant.

Concerning this clone itself: The CDR3 goes on 3 residues after the read ends, and that part is filled in from the germline J gene. The rearrangement links TRBV2 to TRBJ2-7; no clear D. This CDR3 is built from 13 residues. CDR1 and CDR2 from the germline V gene are SNHLY and FYNNEI. Trimming removed 2 bases at V and 2 bases at J, with 7 bases between. This CDR3 is CASSELEAYEQYF. CDR3 DNA (partial): TGTGCCAGCAGTGAATTAGAAGCCTACGAG. Filled out from reference TRBV2 and TRBJ2-7, the complete variable domain reads EPEVTQTPSHQVTQMGQEVILRCVPISNHLYFYWYRQILGQKVEFLVSFYNNEISEKSEIFDDQFSVERPDGSNFTLKIRSTKLEDSAMYFCASSELEAYEQYFGPGTRLTVT.

The sequenced part of the CDR3 DNA is TGTGCCAGCAGTGAATACAGAAAGGGGTACGAG. Its protein is CASSEYRKGYE. The CDR3 reads in full as CASSEYRKGYEQYF. V usage is TRBV6-1 and J usage is TRBJ2-7; tentatively, D is TRBD1 (5 bases). The read falls 3 residues short of the CDR3 end, and the missing part is taken from the germline J gene. The CDR3 is made up of 14 amino acids. Trimming removed 2 bases at V and 4 bases at J, with 12 bases between. Germline CDR1 MNHNS, CDR2 SASEGT.

Points on this clone: The CDR3 end falls 3 residues outside the read, so it is completed with the germline J gene. The chain couples TRBV6-2 or TRBV6-3 to TRBJ2-7; perhaps TRBD1 as D (5 bases). Germline assignment: CDR1 MNHEY and CDR2 SVGEGT. The CDR3 covers 17 residues. V dropped 3 bases and J dropped 3 bases, with 21 bases sitting between them. CDR3: CASSYSPRTGTFYEQYF. Partial CDR3 DNA: TGTGCCAGCAGTTATTCCCCTCGAACAGGTACCTTCTACGAG.

Comment on this clone: The read comes to an end 3 residues before the CDR3 does, leaving the germline J gene to fill in the end. The chain employs TRBV7-3 and TRBJ2-1; 7 bases agree with TRBD2. The CDR3 contains 16 residues. V was clipped by 2 bases and J by 3 bases; unmatched bases: 7. Germline V gene data show CDR1 as SGHTA and CDR2 as FQGTGA. The sequenced part of the CDR3 DNA is TGTGCCAGCAGCTTAGGTCGGGCTAGCGGCTACAATGAG. This sequence encodes CASSLGRASGYNE. The CDR3 in full is CASSLGRASGYNEQFF.

With regard to this clone: The CDR3 goes on 3 residues after the read ends, and that part is filled in from the germline J gene. The rearrangement links TRBV20-1 to TRBJ2-2, with 10 nucleotides matching TRBD2. Germline V lookup: CDR1 DFQATT, CDR2 SNEGSKA (reference sequence). The CDR3 contains 16 residues. J was trimmed by 1 base and V by 1 base; bases with no gene match: 3. The CDR3 DNA, read in part, is TGCAGTGCTAGAGGACTAGCGGGTCTGAACACCGGGGAG. It specifies CSARGLAGLNTGE. The entire CDR3 sequence reads CSARGLAGLNTGELFF.

Concerning this clone: The sequence runs out 3 residues before the end of the CDR3; the remainder is reconstructed from the germline J gene. The genes are TRBV19 and TRBJ1-5; D is undetermined. Per the germline V gene, CDR1 is LNHDA and CDR2 is SQIVND (reference sequence). The CDR3 length is 13 residues. V was shortened by 3 bases and J by 3 bases, with 6 bases between the two germline ends. This CDR3 is CASSININQPQHF. The covered CDR3 bases are TGTGCCAGTAGTATTAATATCAATCAGCCC.

Notes on this clone: Sequencing ends 3 residues short of the CDR3 end; the germline J gene provides the rest. The chain has TRBV20-1 and TRBJ2-3; D is perhaps TRBD2 (5 bases). V was cut by 1 base and J by 1 base, with 9 bases left in between. Germline V gene lookup returns CDR1 DFQATT and CDR2 SNEGSKA (reference sequence). This CDR3 region has 14 residues. Incomplete CDR3 DNA: TGCAGTGCTAGAGTCCCGCGGGGCACAGATACG. This gives the protein CSARVPRGTDT. The whole CDR3 protein reads CSARVPRGTDTQYF.